The 9 T cell receptor beta chains presented below share a single source sample, sequenced in a study of technical replicates of blood from four donors. Sequencing was performed with immunoSEQ multiplex PCR; in TCRdb, only in-frame clones are kept and a portion is missing. The table includes around 90,000 clones, 85% to 95% detected once. Material: T cells isolated from PBMCs. The receptors originated from a human donor in good health.

The chain couples TRBV7-6 to TRBJ2-4; 11 positions match TRBD2. The V segment lost 1 base and the J segment 8 bases; nucleotides outside the gene matches: 7. Germline CDR1 is SGHVS and CDR2 is FNYEAQ. The CDR3 loop spans 16 amino acids. This chain's CDR3 is CASSLGSSGRNDIQYF. The CDR3, as DNA: TGTGCCAGCAGCTTAGGGTCTAGCGGGAGGAATGACATTCAGTACTTC.

The chain joins TRBV9 to TRBJ2-3; TRBD2 might be the D (6 bases). The CDR3 sequence is 15 residues long. Per germline, CDR1 SGDLS and CDR2 YYNGEE. Trimming cost V 1 base and J 9 bases, with 18 bases left between them. As DNA, the CDR3 is TGTGCCAGCAGCGTAACCTTCCTCCAGGGAGGAACGCAGTATTTT. Its protein product is CASSVTFLQGGTQYF. The full variable domain, with the rest looked up from reference TRBV9 and TRBJ2-3, is DSGVTQTPKHLITATGQRVTLRCSPRSGDLSVYWYQQSLDQGLQFLIQYYNGEERAKGNILERFSAQQFPDLHSELNLSSLELGDSALYFCASSVTFLQGGTQYFGPGTRLTVL.

The CDR3 loop reads CASRIGQHDEKLFF. The CDR3 DNA follows: TGCGCCAGTCGCATCGGACAGCACGATGAAAAACTGTTTTTT. The chain uses TRBV4-1 and TRBJ1-4, with TRBD1 as a possible D gene (6 bases). V lost 9 bases, J lost 6 bases, and 17 bases lay in between. CDR3 length: 14 amino acids. CDR1 is MGHRA, CDR2 YSYEKL, per germline.

This chain uses TRBV5-4 with TRBJ1-1; 9 bases match TRBD1. The CDR3 totals 15 residues. Germline loops: CDR1 SGHNT, CDR2 YYREEE (reference sequence). V shed 3 bases and J 1 base; nucleotides not matched to a gene: 4. CDR3 sequence (DNA): TGTGCCAGCAGCTATCAGGACAGGGGGAACACTGAAGCTTTCTTT. Translation: CASSYQDRGNTEAFF. Full variable domain (remainder filled in from reference TRBV5-4 and TRBJ1-1): ETGVTQSPTHLIKTRGQQVTLRCSSQSGHNTVSWYQQALGQGPQFIFQYYREEENGRGNFPPRFSGLQFPNYSSELNVNALELDDSALYLCASSYQDRGNTEAFFGQGTRLTVV.

This rearrangement joins TRBV4-2 to TRBJ2-7; TRBD1 matches at 7 bases. The V gene end was trimmed by 2 bases and the J gene end by 2 bases; junction bases not matched to a gene: 6. Germline V lookup: CDR1 LGHNA, CDR2 YNFKEQ. The CDR3 is 15 amino acids. CDR3 DNA: TGTGCCAGCAGCCAACGCCGACAGGGACCCTACGAGCAGTACTTC. Translating gives CASSQRRQGPYEQYF.

V is TRBV14 and J is TRBJ2-7; TRBD2 might be the D (6 bases). Looked up from germline, CDR1 is SGHDN and CDR2 is FVKESK. This CDR3 contains 14 residues. V was cut by 0 bases and J by 4 bases, with 10 bases left in between. This chain's CDR3 is CASSQDTGGYEQYF. DNA for the CDR3: TGTGCCAGCAGCCAAGATACAGGAGGGTACGAGCAGTACTTC.

This chain joins TRBV9 and TRBJ1-2; D gene ambiguous. Trimming took 4 bases from V and 5 from J, leaving 15 bases between them. The CDR3 covers 14 residues. The germline V gene encodes CDR1 SGDLS and CDR2 YYNGEE. The CDR3 nucleotides are TGTGCCAGCAGCACATGGGCCCTTTCATATGGCTACACCTTC. Encoded protein: CASSTWALSYGYTF.

V gene TRBV5-1 combines with J gene TRBJ2-5; weak D call: TRBD2 (6 bases). CDR3 length equals 15 residues. Trimming took 5 bases from V and 2 from J, leaving 16 bases between them. Germline assignment: CDR1 SGHRS and CDR2 YFSETQ. CDR3 amino acids: CASRVGEAGQETQYF. The CDR3 nucleotides are TGCGCCAGCAGAGTCGGGGAGGCAGGTCAAGAGACCCAGTACTTC. Combining the CDR3 with reference TRBV5-1 and TRBJ2-5 gives the whole variable domain KAGVTQTPRYLIKTRGQQVTLSCSPISGHRSVSWYQQTPGQGLQFLFEYFSETQRNKGNFPGRFSGRQFSNSRSEMNVSTLELGDSALYLCASRVGEAGQETQYFGPGTRLLVL.

The DNA of the CDR3 is TGTGCCAGCAGCGACTTAAAGCCGGGATTCTATGGCTACACCTTC. It specifies CASSDLKPGFYGYTF. J is TRBJ1-2 and V is TRBV7-9; D is ambiguous. Trimming removed 5 bases at V and 4 bases at J, with 17 bases between. This CDR3 is built from 15 residues. Germline V gives CDR1 SEHNR, CDR2 FQNEAQ (reference sequence).